The sequence of this T cell receptor beta chain was determined in a study of blood T cells in healthy people across ages. The CDR3 is made up of 14 amino acids. Germline values: CDR1 SQVTM, CDR2 ANQGSEA. Trimming shortened V by 4 bases and J by 4 bases, and 16 bases separated the two germline ends. Through a sample-barcoded 5' primer and a J-beta primer mix, a second PCR was run for roughly 6 to 11 cycles. Each CDR3 protein gets one entry after TCRdb re-called the 5' RACE reads with MiXCR. Seen here are around 1.1 million distinct CDR3 sequences, under 40% observed once, and the top ten hold around 12%. This clonotype was observed a handful of times.

V is TRBV29-1 and J is TRBJ2-5; weak D call: TRBD2 (6 bases). The sequenced material came from blood. This TCR came from a man between 18 and 29 years old in good health. CDR3 in DNA: TGCAGCGTTGGTTCGGCGGGGCGGGGAGAGACCCAGTACTTC. It translates to CSVGSAGRGETQYF.